This entry is about one T cell receptor (beta chain). What it binds is not known. This entry belongs to a study of cytotoxic CD8 clonotypes in ibrutinib-treated CLL. Study results and limitations: A rise in clonality was seen at ibrutinib response, and a fall back toward baseline was seen at progression. T-cell clonality at baseline went above that of age-matched healthy donors and rose and fell with circulating CD8+ T-cell counts.

CDR3 size: 17 residues. Germline CDR1 ENHRY, CDR2 SYGVKD. V was shortened by 0 bases and J by 1 base, with 14 bases between the two germline ends. TCRdb's table, derived via immunoSEQ multiplex PCR, lists solely in-frame clones and lacks some. The data hold around 15,000 clones, with around 61% observed a single time. This sequence was found in a human donor with chronic lymphocytic leukemia. The chain links TRBV10-3 to TRBJ2-3; D might be TRBD2 (7 bases). Sequences were derived from PBMCs, sampled before ibrutinib treatment. The CDR3 DNA reads as TGTGCCATCAGTGAGTCTCGGGCGGGGGCGCGCACAGATACGCAGTATTTT. It translates to CAISESRAGARTDTQYF.